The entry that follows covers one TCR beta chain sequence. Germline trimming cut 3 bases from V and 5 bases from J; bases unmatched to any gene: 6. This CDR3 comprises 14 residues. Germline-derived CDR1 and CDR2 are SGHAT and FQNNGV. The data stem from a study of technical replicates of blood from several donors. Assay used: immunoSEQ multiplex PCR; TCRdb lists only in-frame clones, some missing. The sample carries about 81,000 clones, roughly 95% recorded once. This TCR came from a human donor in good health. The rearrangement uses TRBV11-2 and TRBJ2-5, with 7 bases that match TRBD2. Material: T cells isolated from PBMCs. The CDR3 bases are TGTGCCAGCAGCTTCGGTGGGAGGGGCGAGACCCAGTACTTC. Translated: CASSFGGRGETQYF.